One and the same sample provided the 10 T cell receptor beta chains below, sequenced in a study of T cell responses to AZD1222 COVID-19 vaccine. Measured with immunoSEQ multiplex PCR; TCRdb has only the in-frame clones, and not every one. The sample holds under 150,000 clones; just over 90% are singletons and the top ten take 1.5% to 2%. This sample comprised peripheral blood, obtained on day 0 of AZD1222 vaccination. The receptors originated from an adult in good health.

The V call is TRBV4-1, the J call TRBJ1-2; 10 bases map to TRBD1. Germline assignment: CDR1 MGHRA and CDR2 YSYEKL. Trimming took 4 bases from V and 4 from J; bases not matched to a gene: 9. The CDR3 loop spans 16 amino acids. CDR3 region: CASSPQGQGPAYGYTF. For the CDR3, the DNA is TGCGCCAGCAGCCCACAGGGACAGGGGCCAGCCTATGGCTACACCTTC.

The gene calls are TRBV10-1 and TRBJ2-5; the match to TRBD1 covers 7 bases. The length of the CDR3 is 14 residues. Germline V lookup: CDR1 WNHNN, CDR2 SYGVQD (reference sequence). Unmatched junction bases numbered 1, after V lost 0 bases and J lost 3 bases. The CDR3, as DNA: TGCGCCAGCAGTGAGTCAGGGACAGAAGAGACCCAGTACTTC. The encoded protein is CASSESGTEETQYF.

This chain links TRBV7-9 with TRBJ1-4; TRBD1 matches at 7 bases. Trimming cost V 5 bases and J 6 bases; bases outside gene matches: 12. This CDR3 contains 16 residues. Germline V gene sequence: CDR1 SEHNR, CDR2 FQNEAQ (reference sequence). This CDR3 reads CASSAPRGGGDEKLFF. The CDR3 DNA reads TGTGCCAGCAGCGCCCCAAGAGGGGGCGGGGATGAAAAACTGTTTTTT.

The CDR3 bases are TGTGCCAGCAGTGCGAAGGTTGAAGCTTTCTTT. Its translation: CASSAKVEAFF. The rearrangement links TRBV2 to TRBJ1-1; D ambiguous. Trimming left V 4 bases short and J 7 bases short, with 7 bases between. CDR1 is SNHLY and CDR2 is FYNNEI in the germline V gene. The CDR3 runs to 11 residues.

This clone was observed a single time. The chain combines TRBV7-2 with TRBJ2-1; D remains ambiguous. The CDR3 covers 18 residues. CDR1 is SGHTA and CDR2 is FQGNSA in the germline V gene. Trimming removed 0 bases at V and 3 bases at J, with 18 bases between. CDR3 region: CASSLAQNRAVIYNEQFF. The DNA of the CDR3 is TGTGCCAGCAGCTTAGCGCAGAACCGCGCGGTTATCTACAATGAGCAGTTCTTC.

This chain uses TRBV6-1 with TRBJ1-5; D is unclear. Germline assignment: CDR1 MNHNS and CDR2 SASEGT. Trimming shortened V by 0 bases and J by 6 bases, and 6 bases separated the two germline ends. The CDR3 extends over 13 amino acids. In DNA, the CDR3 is TGTGCCAGCAGTGAAGCCCTAGGTCAGCCCCAGCATTTT. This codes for CASSEALGQPQHF.

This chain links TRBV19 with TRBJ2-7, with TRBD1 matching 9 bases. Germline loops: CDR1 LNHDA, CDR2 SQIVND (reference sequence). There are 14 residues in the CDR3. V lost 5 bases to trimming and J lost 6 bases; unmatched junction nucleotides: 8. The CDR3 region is CASSEHRGRAEQYF. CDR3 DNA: TGTGCCAGTAGTGAGCACAGGGGGCGAGCCGAGCAGTACTTC.

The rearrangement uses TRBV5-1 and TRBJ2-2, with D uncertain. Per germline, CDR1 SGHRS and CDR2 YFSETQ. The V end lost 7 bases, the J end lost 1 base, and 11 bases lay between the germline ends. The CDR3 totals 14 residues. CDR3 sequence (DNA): TGCGCCAGCCGCCGCTCAGAGAACACCGGGGAGCTGTTTTTT. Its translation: CASRRSENTGELFF. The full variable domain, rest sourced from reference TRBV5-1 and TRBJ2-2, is KAGVTQTPRYLIKTRGQQVTLSCSPISGHRSVSWYQQTPGQGLQFLFEYFSETQRNKGNFPGRFSGRQFSNSRSEMNVSTLELGDSALYLCASRRSENTGELFFGEGSRLTVL.

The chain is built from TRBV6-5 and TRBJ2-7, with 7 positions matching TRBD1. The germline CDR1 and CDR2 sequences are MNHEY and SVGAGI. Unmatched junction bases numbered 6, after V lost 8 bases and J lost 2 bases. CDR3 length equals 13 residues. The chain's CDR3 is CASLIGQAYEQYF. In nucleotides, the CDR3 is TGTGCCAGCCTTATAGGACAGGCCTACGAGCAGTACTTC.

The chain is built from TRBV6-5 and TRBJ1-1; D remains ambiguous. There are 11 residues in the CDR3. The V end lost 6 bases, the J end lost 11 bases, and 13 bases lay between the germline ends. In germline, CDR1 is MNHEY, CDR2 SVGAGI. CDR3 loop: CASRLQTGAFF. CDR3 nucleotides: TGTGCCAGCAGGCTCCAAACGGGGGCTTTCTTT.